The present entry profiles one T cell receptor beta chain with its context. What it binds is unknown. This entry belongs to a study of early T cells in non-severe SARS-CoV-2 infection. At the level of the study: From unsorted whole blood, bulk RNA was sequenced, and the chains remained unpaired.

Study-wide results and caveats: Comparison of clonotypes with VDJdb favored anti-spike CD8 responses while missing private and CD4 specificities.

Unique molecular identifiers were attached to individual cDNA molecules. TCRdb re-analysed the 5' RACE reads in MiXCR, keeping a single row per CDR3 protein. The data hold some 66,000 distinct CDR3 sequences, with 9.1% observed a single time. Per the germline V gene, CDR1 is LNHDA and CDR2 is SQIVND (reference sequence). Trimming removed 6 bases from V and 0 bases from J; junction bases left unmatched: 12. The CDR3 runs 17 residues. This TCR derives from an adult who was a healthcare worker with PCR-confirmed SARS-CoV-2 infection or an uninfected control (not recorded which). The V gene is TRBV19, the J gene TRBJ2-5, with 8 bases lining up with TRBD2. Sequenced: whole blood. The CDR3 spells CASRKLAVERHQETQYF. Written as DNA, the CDR3 is TGTGCCAGTAGGAAACTAGCGGTAGAGAGGCACCAAGAGACCCAGTACTTC.